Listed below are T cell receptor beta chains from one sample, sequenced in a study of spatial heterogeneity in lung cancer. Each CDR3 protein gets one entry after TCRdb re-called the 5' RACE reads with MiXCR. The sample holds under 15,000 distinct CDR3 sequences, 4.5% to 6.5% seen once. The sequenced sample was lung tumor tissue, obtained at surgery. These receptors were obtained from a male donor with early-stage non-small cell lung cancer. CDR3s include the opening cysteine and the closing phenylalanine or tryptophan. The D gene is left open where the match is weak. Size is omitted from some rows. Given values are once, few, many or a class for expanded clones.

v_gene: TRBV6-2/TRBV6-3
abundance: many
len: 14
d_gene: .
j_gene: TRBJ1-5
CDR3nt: TGTGCCAGCAGTTACGACCTAAGCAATCAGCCCCAGCATTTT
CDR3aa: CASSYDLSNQPQHF

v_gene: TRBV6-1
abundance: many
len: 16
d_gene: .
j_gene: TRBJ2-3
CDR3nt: TGTGCCAGCAGTGAAGCCAGTCAGACCGGCACAGATACGCAGTATTTT
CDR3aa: CASSEASQTGTDTQYF

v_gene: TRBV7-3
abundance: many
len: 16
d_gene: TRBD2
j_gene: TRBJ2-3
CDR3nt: TGTGCCAGCAGCTTAAGAAGCCTAGCGGGGGGTGATACGCAGTATTTT
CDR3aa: CASSLRSLAGGDTQYF

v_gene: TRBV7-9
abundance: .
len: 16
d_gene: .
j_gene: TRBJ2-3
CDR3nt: TGTGCCAGCAGCCTGCTGCAGGGGACCTTTTCCCATGAGCAGTATTTT
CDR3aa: CASSLLQGTFSHEQYF

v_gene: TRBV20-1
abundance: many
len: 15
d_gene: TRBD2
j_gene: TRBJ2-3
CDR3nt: TGCAGTGCTGAGCCGACTAGCGGGTACCCAGATACGCAGTATTTT
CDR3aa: CSAEPTSGYPDTQYF

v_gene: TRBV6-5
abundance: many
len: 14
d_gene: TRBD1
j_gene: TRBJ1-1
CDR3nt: TGTGCCAGCAGTCCGACAGGGTTCGGCACTGAAGCTTTCTTT
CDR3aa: CASSPTGFGTEAFF

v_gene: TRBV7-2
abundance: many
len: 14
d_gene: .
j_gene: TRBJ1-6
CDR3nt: TGTGCCAGCAGCTTAGGAGGTTATAATTCACCCCTCCACTTT
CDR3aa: CASSLGGYNSPLHF

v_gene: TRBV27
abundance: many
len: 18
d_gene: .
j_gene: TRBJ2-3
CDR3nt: TGTGCCAGCAGTCATTACCCCCCACTTGGGGTAATGGAAGATACGCAGTATTTT
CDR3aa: CASSHYPPLGVMEDTQYF

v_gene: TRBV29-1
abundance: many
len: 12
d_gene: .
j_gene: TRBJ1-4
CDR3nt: TGCAGCGTCACCCAACTTGGCGAAAAACTGTTTTTT
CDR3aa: CSVTQLGEKLFF

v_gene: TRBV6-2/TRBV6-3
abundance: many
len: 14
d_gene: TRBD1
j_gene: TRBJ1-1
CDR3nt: TGTGCCAGCAGTTACCCCCTCGGGACAGTTGAAGCTTTCTTT
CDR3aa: CASSYPLGTVEAFF

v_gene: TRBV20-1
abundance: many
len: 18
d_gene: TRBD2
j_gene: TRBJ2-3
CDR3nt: TGCAGTGCTCGACGAGCGGGGGGGCCGTTATTAGTTTCAGATACGCAGTATTTT
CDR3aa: CSARRAGGPLLVSDTQYF

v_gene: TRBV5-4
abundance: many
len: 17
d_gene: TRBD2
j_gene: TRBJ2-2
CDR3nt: TGTGCCAGCAGCCGTCCGACGGGAGGGCGGCGGGACGGGGAGCTGTTTTTT
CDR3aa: CASSRPTGGRRDGELFF

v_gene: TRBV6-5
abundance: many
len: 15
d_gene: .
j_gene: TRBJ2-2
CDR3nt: TGTGCCAGCAGTTACTCAGTGGGAGAGGTCGGGGAGCTGTTTTTT
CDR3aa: CASSYSVGEVGELFF

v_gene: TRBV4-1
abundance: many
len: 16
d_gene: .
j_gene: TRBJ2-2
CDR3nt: TGCGCCAGCAGCCAAGTCGAAAGGAGAGATAGGGGGGAGCTGTTTTTT
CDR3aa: CASSQVERRDRGELFF

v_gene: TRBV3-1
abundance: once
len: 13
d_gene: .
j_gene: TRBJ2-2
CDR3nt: TGTGCCAGCAGTCCGGGGAACACCGGGGAGCTGTTTTTT
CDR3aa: CASSPGNTGELFF

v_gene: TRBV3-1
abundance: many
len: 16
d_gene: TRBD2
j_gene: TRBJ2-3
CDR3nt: TGTGCCAGCAGCCAAGTTCGGGCTAGCGGGAGAGATACGCAGTATTTT
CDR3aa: CASSQVRASGRDTQYF

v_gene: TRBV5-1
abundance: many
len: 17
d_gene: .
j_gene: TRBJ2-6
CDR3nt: TGCGCCAGCAGCTTCCGAAGCCCGACGGCTGGGGCCAACGTCCTGACTTTC
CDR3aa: CASSFRSPTAGANVLTF

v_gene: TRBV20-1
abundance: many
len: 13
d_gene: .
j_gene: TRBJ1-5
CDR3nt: TGCAGTGCTAGAGCAGGGGATCGTCAGCCCCAGCATTTT
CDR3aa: CSARAGDRQPQHF

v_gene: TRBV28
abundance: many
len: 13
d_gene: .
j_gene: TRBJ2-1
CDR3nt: TGTGCCACCGCGGGACAGAACGACAATGAGCAGTTCTTC
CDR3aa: CATAGQNDNEQFF

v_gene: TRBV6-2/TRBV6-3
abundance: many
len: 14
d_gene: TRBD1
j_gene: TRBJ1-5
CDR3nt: TGTGCCAGCAGCCCGACAGGGGGCAATCAGCCCCAGCATTTT
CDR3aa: CASSPTGGNQPQHF

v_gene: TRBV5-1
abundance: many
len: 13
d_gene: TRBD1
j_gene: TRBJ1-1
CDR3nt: TGCGCCAGCAGCTGGACAGGGGGCGCTGAAGCTTTCTTT
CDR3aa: CASSWTGGAEAFF

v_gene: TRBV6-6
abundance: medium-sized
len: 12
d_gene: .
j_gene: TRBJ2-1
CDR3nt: TGTGCCAGCAGCGCTGGAATTAATGAGCAGTTCTTC
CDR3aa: CASSAGINEQFF

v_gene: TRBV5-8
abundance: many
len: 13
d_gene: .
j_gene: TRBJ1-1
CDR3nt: TGTGCCAGCAGCTTGTCGGCCTCGTTGGAAGCTTTCTTT
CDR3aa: CASSLSASLEAFF

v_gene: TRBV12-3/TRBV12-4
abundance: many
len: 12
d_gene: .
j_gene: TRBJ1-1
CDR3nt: TGTGCCAGCAGCATTGACCCACTGGGGGCTTTCTTT
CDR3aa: CASSIDPLGAFF

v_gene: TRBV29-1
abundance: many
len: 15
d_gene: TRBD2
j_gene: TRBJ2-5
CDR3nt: TGCAGCGTAAGTGGGACTAGCGGAGACCAAGAGACCCAGTACTTC
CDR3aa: CSVSGTSGDQETQYF

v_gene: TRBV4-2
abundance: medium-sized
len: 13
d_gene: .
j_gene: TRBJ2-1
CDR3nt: TGTGCCAGCAGAGGCGGGTACTACAATGAGCAGTTCTTC
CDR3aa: CASRGGYYNEQFF

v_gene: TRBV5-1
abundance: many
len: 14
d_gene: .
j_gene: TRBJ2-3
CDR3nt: TGCGCCAGCAGCAGTAGTCCGGACACAGATACGCAGTATTTT
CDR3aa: CASSSSPDTDTQYF

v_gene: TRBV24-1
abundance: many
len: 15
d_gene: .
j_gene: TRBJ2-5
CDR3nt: TGTGCCACCAGTGATTTGCGGCCGGGTAAGGAGACCCAGTACTTC
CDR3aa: CATSDLRPGKETQYF

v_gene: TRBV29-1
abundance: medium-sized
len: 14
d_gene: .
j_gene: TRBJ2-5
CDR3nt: TGCAGCGTTGAAGGGGGGGCGTACCAAGAGACCCAGTACTTC
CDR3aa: CSVEGGAYQETQYF

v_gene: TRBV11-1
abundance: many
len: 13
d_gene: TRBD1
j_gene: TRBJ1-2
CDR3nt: TGTGCCAGCAGCCACAGGGGGAACTATGGCTACACCTTC
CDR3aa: CASSHRGNYGYTF

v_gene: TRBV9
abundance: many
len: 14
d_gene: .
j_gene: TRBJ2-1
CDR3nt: TGTGCCAGCTCTTCGGGGGTCACCTACAATGAGCAGTTCTTC
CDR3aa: CASSSGVTYNEQFF

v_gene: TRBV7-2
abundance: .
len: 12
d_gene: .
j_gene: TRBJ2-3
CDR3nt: TGTGCCAGCAGCCCGGCAGGAGATACGCAGTATTTT
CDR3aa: CASSPAGDTQYF

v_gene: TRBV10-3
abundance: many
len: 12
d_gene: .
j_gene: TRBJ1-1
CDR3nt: TGTGCCATCAGTGAAGGACGGGTTGAAGCTTTCTTT
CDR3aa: CAISEGRVEAFF

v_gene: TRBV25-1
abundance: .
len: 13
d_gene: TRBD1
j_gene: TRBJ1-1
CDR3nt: TGTGCCAGCAGTGAATTGGGGACAGTTGAAGCTTTCTTT
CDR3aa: CASSELGTVEAFF

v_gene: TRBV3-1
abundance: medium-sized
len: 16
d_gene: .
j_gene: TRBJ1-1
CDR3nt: TGTGCCAGCAGCGAAGCGGGTGAAGGTGAAGTCACTGAAGCTTTCTTT
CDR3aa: CASSEAGEGEVTEAFF

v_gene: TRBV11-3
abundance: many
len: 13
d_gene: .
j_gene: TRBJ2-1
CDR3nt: TGTGCCAGCAGCCCTGGCCACGCAGATGAGCAGTTCTTC
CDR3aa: CASSPGHADEQFF

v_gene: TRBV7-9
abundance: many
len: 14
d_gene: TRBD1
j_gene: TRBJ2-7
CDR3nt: TGTGCCAGCAGCTCGAGACAGGGTTACTACGAGCAGTACTTC
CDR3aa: CASSSRQGYYEQYF

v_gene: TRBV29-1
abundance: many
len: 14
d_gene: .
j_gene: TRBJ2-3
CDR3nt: TGCAGCGTTGAGCGGGGTCGGGGCACAGATACGCAGTATTTT
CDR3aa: CSVERGRGTDTQYF

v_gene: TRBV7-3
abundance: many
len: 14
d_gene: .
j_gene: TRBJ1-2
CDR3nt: TGTGCCAGCAGTCCGGCCGCAGGGGCGGGTGGCTACACCTTC
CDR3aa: CASSPAAGAGGYTF

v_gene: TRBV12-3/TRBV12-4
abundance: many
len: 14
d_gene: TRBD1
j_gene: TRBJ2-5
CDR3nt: TGTGCCAGCAGTCCAACCCACAGGGGTGAGACCCAGTACTTC
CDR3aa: CASSPTHRGETQYF

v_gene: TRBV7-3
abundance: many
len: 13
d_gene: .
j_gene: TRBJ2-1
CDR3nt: TGTGCCAGCAGCTCGGGCCCCGGGACAGAGCAGTTCTTC
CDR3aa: CASSSGPGTEQFF

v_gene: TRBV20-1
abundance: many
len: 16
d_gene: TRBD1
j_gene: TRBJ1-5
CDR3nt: TGCAGTGCTAGATCGGTTACAGGGGCCGGGGGTCAGCCCCAGCATTTT
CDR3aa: CSARSVTGAGGQPQHF

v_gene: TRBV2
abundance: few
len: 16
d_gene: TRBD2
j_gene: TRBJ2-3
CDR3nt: TGTGCCAGCACCACCCAACTAGCGGGGAACTCAGATACGCAGTATTTT
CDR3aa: CASTTQLAGNSDTQYF

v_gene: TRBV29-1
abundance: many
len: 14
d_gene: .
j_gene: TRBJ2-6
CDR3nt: TGCAGCGTTGACGGGGACTCTGGGGCCAACGTCCTGACTTTC
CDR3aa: CSVDGDSGANVLTF

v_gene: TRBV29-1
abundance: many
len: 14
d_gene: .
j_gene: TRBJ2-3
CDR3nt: TGCAGCGTGTTCCCAGGCGGACGCACAGATACGCAGTATTTT
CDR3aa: CSVFPGGRTDTQYF

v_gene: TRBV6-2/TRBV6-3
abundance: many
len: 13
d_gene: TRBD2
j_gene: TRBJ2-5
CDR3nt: TGTGCCAGTCGACTAGCGGGAGGGGAGACCCAGTACTTC
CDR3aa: CASRLAGGETQYF

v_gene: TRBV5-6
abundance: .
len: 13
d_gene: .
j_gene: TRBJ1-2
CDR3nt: TGTGCCAGCAGCTTGGAAGAGAACTATGGCTACACCTTC
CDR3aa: CASSLEENYGYTF

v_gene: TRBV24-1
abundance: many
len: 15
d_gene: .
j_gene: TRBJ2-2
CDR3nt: TGTGCCACCAGTGATTTGACGGGTAACACCGGGGAGCTGTTTTTT
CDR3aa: CATSDLTGNTGELFF

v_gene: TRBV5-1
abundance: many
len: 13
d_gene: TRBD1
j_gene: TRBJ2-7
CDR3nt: TGCGCCAGCAGCCCCTGGACAGGGAACGAGCAGTACTTC
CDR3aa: CASSPWTGNEQYF

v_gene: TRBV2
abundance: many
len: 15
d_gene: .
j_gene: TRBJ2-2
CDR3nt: TGTGCCAGCAGTGCAGGGACTTCGAACACCGGGGAGCTGTTTTTT
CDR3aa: CASSAGTSNTGELFF

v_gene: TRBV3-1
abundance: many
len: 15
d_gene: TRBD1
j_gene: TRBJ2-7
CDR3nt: TGTGCCAGCAGCCATCCAGGGACAGGCCCCTACGAGCAGTACTTC
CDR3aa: CASSHPGTGPYEQYF

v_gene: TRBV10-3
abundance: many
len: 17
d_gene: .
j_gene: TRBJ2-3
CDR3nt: TGTGCCATCAGAAGGGGGACCTTAGAATGGGTCGCAGATACGCAGTATTTT
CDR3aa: CAIRRGTLEWVADTQYF

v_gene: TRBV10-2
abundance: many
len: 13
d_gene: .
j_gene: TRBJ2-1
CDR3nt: TGCGCCAGCAGCTGGACTTCCTACAATGAGCAGTTCTTC
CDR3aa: CASSWTSYNEQFF

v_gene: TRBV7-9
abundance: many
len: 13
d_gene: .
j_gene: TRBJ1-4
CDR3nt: TGTGCCAGCAGCTTAGCAGGTGGCGAAAAACTGTTTTTT
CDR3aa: CASSLAGGEKLFF

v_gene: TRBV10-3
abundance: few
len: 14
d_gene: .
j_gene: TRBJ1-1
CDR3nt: TGTGCCATCAGTGACAAGGAGAGTCGCACTGAAGCTTTCTTT
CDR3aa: CAISDKESRTEAFF